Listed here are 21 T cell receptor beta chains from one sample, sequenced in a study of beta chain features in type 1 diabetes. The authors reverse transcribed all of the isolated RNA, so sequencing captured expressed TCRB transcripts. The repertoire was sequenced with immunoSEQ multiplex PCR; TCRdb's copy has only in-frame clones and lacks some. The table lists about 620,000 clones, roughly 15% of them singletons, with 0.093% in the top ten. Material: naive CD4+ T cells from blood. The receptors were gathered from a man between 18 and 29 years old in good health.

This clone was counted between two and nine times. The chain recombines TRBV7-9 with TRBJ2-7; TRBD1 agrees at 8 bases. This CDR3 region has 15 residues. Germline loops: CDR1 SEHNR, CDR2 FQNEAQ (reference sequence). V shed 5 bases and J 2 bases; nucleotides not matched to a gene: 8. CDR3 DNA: TGTGCCAGCAGCCACGGACAGGGCTTGACCTACGAGCAGTACTTC. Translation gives CASSHGQGLTYEQYF.

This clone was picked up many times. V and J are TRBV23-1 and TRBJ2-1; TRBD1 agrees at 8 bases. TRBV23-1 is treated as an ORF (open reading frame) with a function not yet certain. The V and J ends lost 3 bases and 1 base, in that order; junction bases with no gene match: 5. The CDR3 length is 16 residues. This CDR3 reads CASSHGTGASYNEQFF. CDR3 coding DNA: TGCGCCAGCAGTCACGGGACAGGCGCTTCCTACAATGAGCAGTTCTTC.

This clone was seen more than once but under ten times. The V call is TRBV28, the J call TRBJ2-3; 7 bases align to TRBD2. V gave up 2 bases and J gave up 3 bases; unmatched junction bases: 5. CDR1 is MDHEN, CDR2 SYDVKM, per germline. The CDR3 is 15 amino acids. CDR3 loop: CASSLGGVRTDTQYF. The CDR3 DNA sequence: TGTGCCAGCAGTTTAGGGGGGGTCCGGACAGATACGCAGTATTTT.

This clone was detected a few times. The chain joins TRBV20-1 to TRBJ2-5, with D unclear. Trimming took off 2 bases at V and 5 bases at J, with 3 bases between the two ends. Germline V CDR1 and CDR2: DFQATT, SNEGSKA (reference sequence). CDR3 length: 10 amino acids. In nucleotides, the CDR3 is TGCAGTGCTAGAATGGAGACCCAGTACTTC. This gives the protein CSARMETQYF.

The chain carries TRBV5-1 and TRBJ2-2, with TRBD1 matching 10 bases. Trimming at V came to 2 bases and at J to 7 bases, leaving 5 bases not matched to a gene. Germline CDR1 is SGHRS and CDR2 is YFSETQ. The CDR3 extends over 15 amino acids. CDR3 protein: CASSLPGQGIGELFF. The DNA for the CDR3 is TGCGCCAGCAGCTTACCGGGACAGGGGATCGGGGAGCTGTTTTTT.

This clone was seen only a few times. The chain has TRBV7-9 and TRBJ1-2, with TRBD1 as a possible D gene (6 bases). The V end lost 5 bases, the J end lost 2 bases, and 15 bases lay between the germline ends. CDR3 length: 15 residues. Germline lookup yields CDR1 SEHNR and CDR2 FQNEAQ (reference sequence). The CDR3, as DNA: TGTGCCAGCAGCCCGTCGCGGACAGAGAACTATGGCTACACCTTC. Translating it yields CASSPSRTENYGYTF.

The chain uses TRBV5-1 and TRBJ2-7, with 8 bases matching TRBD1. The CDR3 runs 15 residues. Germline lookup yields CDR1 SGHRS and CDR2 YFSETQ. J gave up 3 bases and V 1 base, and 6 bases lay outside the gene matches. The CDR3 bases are TGCGCCAGCAGCTTGTCCCCAGGACAGGGCTACGAGCAGTACTTC. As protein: CASSLSPGQGYEQYF.

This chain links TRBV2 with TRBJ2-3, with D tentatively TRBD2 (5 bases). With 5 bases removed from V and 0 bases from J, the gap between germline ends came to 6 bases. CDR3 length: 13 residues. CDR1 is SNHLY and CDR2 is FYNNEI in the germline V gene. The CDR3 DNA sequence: TGTGCCAGCAGTCAGCGGAGCACAGATACGCAGTATTTT. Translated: CASSQRSTDTQYF.

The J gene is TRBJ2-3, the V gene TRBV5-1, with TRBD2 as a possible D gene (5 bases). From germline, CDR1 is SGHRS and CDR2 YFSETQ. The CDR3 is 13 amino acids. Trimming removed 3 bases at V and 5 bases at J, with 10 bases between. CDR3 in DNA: TGCGCCAGCAGCTCCCGGACTGGAGATACGCAGTATTTT. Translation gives CASSSRTGDTQYF.

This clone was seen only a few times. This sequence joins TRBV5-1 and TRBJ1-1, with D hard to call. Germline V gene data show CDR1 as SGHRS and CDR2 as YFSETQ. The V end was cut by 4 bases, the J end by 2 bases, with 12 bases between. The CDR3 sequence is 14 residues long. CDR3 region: CASSPVGLNTEAFF. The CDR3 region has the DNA TGCGCCAGCAGCCCTGTGGGCTTAAACACTGAAGCTTTCTTT.

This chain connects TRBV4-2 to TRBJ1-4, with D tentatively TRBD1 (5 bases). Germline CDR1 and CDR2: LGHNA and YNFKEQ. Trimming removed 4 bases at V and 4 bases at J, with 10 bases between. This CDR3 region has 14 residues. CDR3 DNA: TGTGCCAGCAGCCGGGACGGCAGTAATGAAAAACTGTTTTTT. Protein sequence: CASSRDGSNEKLFF.

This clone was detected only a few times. Written as DNA, the CDR3 is TGTGCCAGCAGCCCGACAGGGATAAGTAATGAAAAACTGTTTTTT. Protein: CASSPTGISNEKLFF. The chain carries TRBV9 and TRBJ1-4, with 7 bases that match TRBD1. Trimming removed 4 bases from V and 4 bases from J; junction bases left unmatched: 7. Germline V CDR1 and CDR2: SGDLS, YYNGEE. This CDR3 is 15 amino acids long.

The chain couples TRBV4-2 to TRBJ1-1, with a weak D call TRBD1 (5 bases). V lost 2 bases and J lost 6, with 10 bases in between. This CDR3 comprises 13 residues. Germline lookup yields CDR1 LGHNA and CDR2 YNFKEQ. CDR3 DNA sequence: TGTGCCAGCAGCCAATGGGGCACGTCTGAAGCTTTCTTT. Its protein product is CASSQWGTSEAFF.

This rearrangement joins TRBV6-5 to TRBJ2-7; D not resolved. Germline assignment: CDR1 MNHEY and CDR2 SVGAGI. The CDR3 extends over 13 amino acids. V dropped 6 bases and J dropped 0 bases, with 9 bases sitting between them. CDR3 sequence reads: CASRGSSSYEQYF. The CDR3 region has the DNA TGTGCCAGCAGGGGAAGTAGCTCCTACGAGCAGTACTTC.

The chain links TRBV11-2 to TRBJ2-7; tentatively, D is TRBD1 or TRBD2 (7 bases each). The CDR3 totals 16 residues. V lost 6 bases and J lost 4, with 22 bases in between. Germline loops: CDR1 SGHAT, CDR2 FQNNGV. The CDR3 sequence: CASRMGRGGGIYEQYF. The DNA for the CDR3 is TGTGCCAGCAGGATGGGGAGGGGAGGGGGCATTTACGAGCAGTACTTC. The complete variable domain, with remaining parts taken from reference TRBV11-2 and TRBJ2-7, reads EAGVAQSPRYKIIEKRQSVAFWCNPISGHATLYWYQQILGQGPKLLIQFQNNGVVDDSQLPKDRFSAERLKGVDSTLKIQPAKLEDSAVYLCASRMGRGGGIYEQYFGPGTRLTVT.

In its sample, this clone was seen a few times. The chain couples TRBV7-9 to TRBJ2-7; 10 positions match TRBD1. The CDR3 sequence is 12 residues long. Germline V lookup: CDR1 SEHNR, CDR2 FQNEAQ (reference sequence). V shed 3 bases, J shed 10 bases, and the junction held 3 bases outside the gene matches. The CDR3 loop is CASSFGQGGQYF. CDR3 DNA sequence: TGTGCCAGCAGCTTCGGACAGGGGGGACAGTACTTC.

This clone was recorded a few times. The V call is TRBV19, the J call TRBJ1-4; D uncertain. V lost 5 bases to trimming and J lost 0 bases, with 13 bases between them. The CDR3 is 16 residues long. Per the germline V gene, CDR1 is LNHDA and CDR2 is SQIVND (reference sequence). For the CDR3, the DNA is TGTGCCAGTAGTTTTCTGATGGCAGCAACTAATGAAAAACTGTTTTTT. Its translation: CASSFLMAATNEKLFF.

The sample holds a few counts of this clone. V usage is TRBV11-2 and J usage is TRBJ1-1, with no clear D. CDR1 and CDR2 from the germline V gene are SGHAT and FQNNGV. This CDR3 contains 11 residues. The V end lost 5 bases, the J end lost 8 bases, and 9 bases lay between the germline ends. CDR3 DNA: TGTGCCAGCAGCAGTCTCGGGGAAGCTTTCTTT. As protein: CASSSLGEAFF.

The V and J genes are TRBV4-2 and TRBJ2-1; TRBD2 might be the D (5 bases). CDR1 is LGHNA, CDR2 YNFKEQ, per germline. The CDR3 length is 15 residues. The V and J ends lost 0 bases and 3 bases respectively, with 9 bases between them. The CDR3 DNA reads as TGTGCCAGCAGCCAAGAAGCAGCGGTCTACAATGAGCAGTTCTTC. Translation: CASSQEAAVYNEQFF.

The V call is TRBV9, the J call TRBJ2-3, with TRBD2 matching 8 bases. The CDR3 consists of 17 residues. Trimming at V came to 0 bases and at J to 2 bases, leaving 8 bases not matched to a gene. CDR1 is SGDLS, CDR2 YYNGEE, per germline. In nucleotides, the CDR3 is TGTGCCAGCAGCGTAGCCCGGGGTAGCGGGGACACAGATACGCAGTATTTT. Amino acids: CASSVARGSGDTDTQYF. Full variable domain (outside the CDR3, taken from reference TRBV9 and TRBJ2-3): DSGVTQTPKHLITATGQRVTLRCSPRSGDLSVYWYQQSLDQGLQFLIQYYNGEERAKGNILERFSAQQFPDLHSELNLSSLELGDSALYFCASSVARGSGDTDTQYFGPGTRLTVL.

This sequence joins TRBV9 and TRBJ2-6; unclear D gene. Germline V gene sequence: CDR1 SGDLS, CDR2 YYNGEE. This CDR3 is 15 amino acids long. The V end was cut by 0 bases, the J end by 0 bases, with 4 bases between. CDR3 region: CASSVGLSGANVLTF. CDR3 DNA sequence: TGTGCCAGCAGCGTAGGGCTCTCTGGGGCCAACGTCCTGACTTTC.